The TCR beta chain described here comes from a study of blood T cells in healthy people across ages. Whole-study results and caveats: Higher diversity and more naive CD4+ cells were features of long-lived donors, compared to aged donors. Diversity of TCR beta per million T cells declined in a roughly linear way with age.

Through a sample-barcoded 5' primer and a J-beta primer mix, a second PCR was run for about 6 to 11 cycles. TCRdb processed the 5' RACE reads anew with MiXCR; each CDR3 protein has one entry. The data contain just over 800,000 distinct CDR3 sequences, less than 80% of them seen just once; the ten biggest clones take up about 30%. Only a few counts were recorded for this clonotype. What it recognizes is unknown. The CDR3 consists of 17 residues. In germline, CDR1 is SGDLS, CDR2 YYNGEE. V was pared by 0 bases and J by 2 bases, with 16 bases between. Each individual donor underwent a draw of approximately 9.6 milliliters of peripheral blood.

V usage is TRBV9 and J usage is TRBJ2-3; weak D call: TRBD2 (6 bases). Specimen: blood. The TCR was taken from a young man in good health. The DNA for the CDR3 is TGTGCCAGCAGCGTAGATCCCACGTCGGGGGTCACAGATACGCAGTATTTT. It yields the protein CASSVDPTSGVTDTQYF.